The 15 T cell receptor beta chains listed next were all sequenced from one sample in a study of blood T cell repertoires in COVID-19. Profiling relied on immunoSEQ multiplex PCR, and the TCRdb table lists in-frame clones only, not all of them. Here the sample spans over 80,000 clones, 79% being singletons. The specimen was peripheral blood. These TCRs come from a woman older than 75 with active or convalescent COVID-19.

The chain joins TRBV6-2 or TRBV6-3 to TRBJ2-7, with a tentative D call TRBD1 (6 bases). From germline, CDR1 is MNHEY and CDR2 SVGEGT. The CDR3 is 15 residues long. V gave up 4 bases and J gave up 4 bases, with 17 bases separating them. CDR3 in amino acids: CASSFAGTLGYEQYF. DNA for the CDR3: TGTGCCAGCAGTTTCGCCGGGACATTGGGTTACGAGCAGTACTTC.

This chain joins TRBV11-2 and TRBJ2-1, with TRBD1 identical over 7 bases. Germline V CDR1 and CDR2: SGHAT, FQNNGV. The CDR3 consists of 15 residues. Trimming removed 0 bases from V and 1 base from J; junction bases left unmatched: 0. The CDR3 region is CASSLETGSYNEQFF. CDR3 bases: TGTGCCAGCAGCTTAGAGACAGGGTCCTACAATGAGCAGTTCTTC. The entire variable domain, with the rest obtained from reference TRBV11-2 and TRBJ2-1, is as follows: EAGVAQSPRYKIIEKRQSVAFWCNPISGHATLYWYQQILGQGPKLLIQFQNNGVVDDSQLPKDRFSAERLKGVDSTLKIQPAKLEDSAVYLCASSLETGSYNEQFFGPGTRLTVL.

The chain is built from TRBV7-2 and TRBJ2-7; TRBD1 matches at 9 bases. The CDR3 has 16 residues. CDR1 SGHTA and CDR2 FQGNSA come from the germline V gene. The ends lost 1 base at V and 4 bases at J; junction bases unmatched: 8. CDR3 DNA sequence: TGTGCCAGCAGCTTAGGAGGGGGGACAGGGTGGTACGAGCAGTACTTC. Translation gives CASSLGGGTGWYEQYF.

This clone occurred a few times. This chain connects TRBV27 to TRBJ2-1; 11 bases align to TRBD2. In germline, CDR1 is MNHEY, CDR2 SMNVEV (reference sequence). The CDR3 sequence is 15 residues long. V shed 5 bases and J 6 bases; nucleotides not matched to a gene: 6. CDR3: CASSTSGRVSNEQFF. The CDR3 DNA is TGTGCCAGCAGTACTAGCGGGAGAGTGAGCAATGAGCAGTTCTTC.

The chain joins TRBV28 to TRBJ2-3; 9 nucleotides align to TRBD1. J lost 1 base, V lost 5 bases, and 4 bases had no gene match. There are 15 residues in the CDR3. Germline lookup yields CDR1 MDHEN and CDR2 SYDVKM. The CDR3 sequence is CASSGDRVGTDTQYF. The CDR3 DNA reads TGTGCCAGCAGTGGGGACAGGGTTGGCACAGATACGCAGTATTTT.

About this clone itself: At one end the junction does not follow the germline gene, possibly because of a read error. The V call is TRBV5-1, the J call TRBJ2-1, with 8 nucleotides matching TRBD2. Looked up from germline, CDR1 is SGHRS and CDR2 is YFSETQ. The CDR3 covers 14 residues. CDR3 sequence reads: CASRLAGSYNEQFF. CDR3 sequence (DNA): TGTGCCAGCCGGCTAGCGGGCTCCTACAATGAGCAGTTCTTC.

In its sample, this clone is medium-sized. The identical CDR3 is also encoded by other nucleotide sequences in the sample. The chain couples TRBV10-3 to TRBJ1-5; TRBD1 matches at 10 bases. Germline assignment: CDR1 ENHRY and CDR2 SYGVKD. There are 14 residues in the CDR3. With V trimmed by 8 bases and J by 0 bases, 1 base remained unmatched. The CDR3 reads CAIGTGDSNQPQHF. CDR3 nucleotides: TGTGCCATCGGGACAGGGGATAGCAATCAGCCCCAGCATTTT.

This chain connects TRBV11-1 to TRBJ1-5; D uncertain. Deletions cut 1 base from V and 5 bases from J, with 6 bases between. This CDR3 comprises 13 residues. In germline, CDR1 is SGHAT, CDR2 FQDESV (reference sequence). CDR3 region: CASSLGQDQPQHF. CDR3 bases: TGTGCCAGCAGCTTAGGCCAGGATCAGCCCCAGCATTTT.

Only a few counts were recorded for this clone. V gene TRBV7-3 combines with J gene TRBJ2-7; 12 nucleotides align to TRBD2. CDR1 is SGHTA, CDR2 FQGTGA, per germline. With 5 bases clipped from V and 6 bases from J, the junction kept 8 bases outside the gene matches. The CDR3 sequence is 15 residues long. CDR3 amino acids: CASSRLAGGSGEQYF. As DNA, the CDR3 is TGTGCCAGCAGCCGTCTAGCGGGAGGGAGTGGCGAGCAGTACTTC.

This chain connects TRBV11-3 to TRBJ2-1; a possible D gene is TRBD1 (5 bases). Germline loops: CDR1 SGHNT, CDR2 YENEEA. Deletions cut 5 bases from V and 0 bases from J, with 17 bases between. This CDR3 has 17 amino acids. Here the CDR3 DNA reads TGTGCCAGCAGCCCCGGTGGGGCGGCCCACTCCTACAATGAGCAGTTCTTC. Its protein is CASSPGGAAHSYNEQFF.

This sequence joins TRBV7-8 and TRBJ2-7, with D unclear. The V and J ends lost 5 bases and 0 bases respectively, with 8 bases between them. The CDR3 loop spans 13 amino acids. Germline assignment: CDR1 SGHVS and CDR2 FQNEAQ. The CDR3 protein is CASSPRSSYEQYF. The CDR3, as DNA: TGTGCCAGCAGCCCCAGATCCTCCTACGAGCAGTACTTC. The entire variable domain, with the rest obtained from reference TRBV7-8 and TRBJ2-7, is as follows: GAGVSQSPRYKVAKRGQDVALRCDPISGHVSLFWYQQALGQGPEFLTYFQNEAQLDKSGLPSDRFFAERPEGSVSTLKIQRTQQEDSAVYLCASSPRSSYEQYFGPGTRLTVT.

V is TRBV21-1 and J is TRBJ2-1; the listed D gene, TRBD1, was not tested against the DNA. TRBV21-1 is given as a pseudogene. CDR3 length: 17 amino acids. CDR3 DNA sequence: TGTGCCAGCGCAGGGAAAGCCGAGAATAGCTCCTACAATGAGCAGTTCTTC. This codes for CASAGKAENSSYNEQFF.

The chain couples TRBV7-9 to TRBJ1-2, with 9 bases aligning to TRBD1. Germline trimming cut 5 bases from V and 7 bases from J; bases unmatched to any gene: 11. Germline CDR1 reads SEHNR; CDR2 reads FQNEAQ (reference sequence). The CDR3 length is 15 residues. The CDR3 here is CASSATGGPLIGYTF. The CDR3 DNA follows: TGTGCCAGCAGCGCTACAGGGGGCCCCCTTATTGGCTACACCTTC.

The chain is built from TRBV27 and TRBJ1-4, with 9 bases fitting TRBD1. After removal of 4 bases from V and 7 bases from J, the junction contained 10 bases not matched to a gene. Germline values: CDR1 MNHEY, CDR2 SMNVEV (reference sequence). The CDR3 has 16 residues. CDR3 sequence (DNA): TGTGCCAGCAGTTCGGGACAGGGAGGATTTGGTGAAAAACTGTTTTTT. The encoded protein is CASSSGQGGFGEKLFF.

A few counts support this clone. CDR3 nucleotides: TGTGCCAGCAGTTTAGCCTTCCGCCTAGCGGGAGTCGGTAGAGATACGCAGTATTTT. Protein sequence: CASSLAFRLAGVGRDTQYF. The V call is TRBV28, the J call TRBJ2-3; 10 bases fit TRBD2. This CDR3 contains 19 residues. Germline CDR1 reads MDHEN; CDR2 reads SYDVKM. Unmatched junction bases numbered 16, after V lost 2 bases and J lost 5 bases.